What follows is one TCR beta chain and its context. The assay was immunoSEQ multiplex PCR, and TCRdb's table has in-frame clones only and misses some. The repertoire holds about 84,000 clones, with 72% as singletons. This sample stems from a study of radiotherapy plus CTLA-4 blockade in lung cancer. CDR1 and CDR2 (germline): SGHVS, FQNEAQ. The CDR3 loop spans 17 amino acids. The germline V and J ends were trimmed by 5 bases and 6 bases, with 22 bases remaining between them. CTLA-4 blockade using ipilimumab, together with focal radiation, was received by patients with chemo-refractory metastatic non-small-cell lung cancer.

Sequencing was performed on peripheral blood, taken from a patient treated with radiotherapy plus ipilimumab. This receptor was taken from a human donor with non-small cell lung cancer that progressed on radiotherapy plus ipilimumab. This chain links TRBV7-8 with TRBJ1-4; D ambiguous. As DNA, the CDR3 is TGTGCCAGCAGCCCTGGCTTACGCTCGGTGAGGGATGAAAAACTGTTTTTT. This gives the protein CASSPGLRSVRDEKLFF.